This TCR beta chain was sequenced during a study of blood T cell repertoires in COVID-19. Study at large: Researchers got acute and convalescent COVID-19 samples from the United States, Italy and Spain.

V trimming: 2 bases; J trimming: 6 bases; junction bases outside the gene matches: 7. This CDR3 comprises 14 residues. Germline V gene data show CDR1 as SGHNT and CDR2 as YYREEE (reference sequence). Clones were read by immunoSEQ multiplex PCR, and TCRdb kept only the in-frame ones, dropping some. The sample comprises approximately 100,000 clones, roughly 87% of which are singletons, and more than 5% rests with the top ten. The V call is TRBV5-4, the J call TRBJ2-7, with 8 bases lining up with TRBD2. This receptor was identified in a human donor in a cohort sampled during active COVID-19. Sequencing was performed on peripheral blood. This chain's CDR3 is CASSLQREIGEQYF. CDR3 nucleotides: TGTGCCAGCAGCTTACAGCGGGAGATCGGCGAGCAGTACTTC.